This T cell receptor beta chain emerged from a study of blood T cells in healthy people across ages. Study results and caveats: Relative to aged donors, long-lived donors carried more naive CD4+ cells and displayed higher diversity. Naive and antigen-experienced cells were not separated, limiting conclusive comparison.

Healthy Russian Caucasian donors spanned ages about 6 to 100 years. On this clonotype: Its antigen is undetermined.

The use of a sample-barcoded 5' primer and a J-beta primer mix characterized a second PCR of roughly 7 to 11 cycles. All samples gave at least 2.5 million CDR3-containing paired-end reads. One entry per CDR3 protein, called by TCRdb with MiXCR from the 5' RACE reads. The sample gives under 2 million distinct CDR3 sequences, 30% to 35% of which show up once; roughly 10% is in the top ten. Sequenced sample: blood. The sequence was collected from a woman younger than 45 in good health.

CDR3 in amino acids: CASSRQWELNEQFF. In nucleotides, the CDR3 is TGTGCCAGTAGTCGCCAATGGGAACTCAATGAGCAGTTCTTC. The chain has TRBV19 and TRBJ2-1; D not certain. Deletions cut 5 bases from V and 6 bases from J, with 14 bases between. This CDR3 has 14 amino acids. Germline values: CDR1 LNHDA, CDR2 SQIVND (reference sequence). The full variable domain, in which reference TRBV19 and TRBJ2-1 provide the parts outside the CDR3, is DGGITQSPKYLFRKEGQNVTLSCEQNLNHDAMYWYRQDPGQGLRLIYYSQIVNDFQKGDIAEGYSVSREKKESFPLTVTSAQKNPTAFYLCASSRQWELNEQFFGPGTRLTVL.